This TCR beta chain came from a study of cytomegalovirus exposure and HLA in healthy donors. Whole-study context: Both the 100 to 150 validation repertoires and the roughly 640 first-cohort repertoires used the same platform, as reported by a later analysis.

The V gene's germline CDR1 is MNHNS and CDR2 SASEGT. The CDR3 runs to 17 residues. Trimming removed 4 bases from V and 6 bases from J, with 24 bases in between. TCRdb keeps only in-frame clones here, not all; method: immunoSEQ multiplex PCR. The sample consists of around 140,000 clones, 75% to 90% of them appearing once. Sequenced input: PBMCs. The genes are TRBV6-1 and TRBJ1-1, with a weak D call TRBD1 (5 bases). The receptor comes from a woman aged 18 to 35 in good health and CMV-seronegative. CDR3 residues: CASSGRVPGVGEPEAFF. The CDR3 DNA reads TGTGCCAGCAGTGGTAGGGTCCCGGGGGTGGGGGAACCTGAAGCTTTCTTT.